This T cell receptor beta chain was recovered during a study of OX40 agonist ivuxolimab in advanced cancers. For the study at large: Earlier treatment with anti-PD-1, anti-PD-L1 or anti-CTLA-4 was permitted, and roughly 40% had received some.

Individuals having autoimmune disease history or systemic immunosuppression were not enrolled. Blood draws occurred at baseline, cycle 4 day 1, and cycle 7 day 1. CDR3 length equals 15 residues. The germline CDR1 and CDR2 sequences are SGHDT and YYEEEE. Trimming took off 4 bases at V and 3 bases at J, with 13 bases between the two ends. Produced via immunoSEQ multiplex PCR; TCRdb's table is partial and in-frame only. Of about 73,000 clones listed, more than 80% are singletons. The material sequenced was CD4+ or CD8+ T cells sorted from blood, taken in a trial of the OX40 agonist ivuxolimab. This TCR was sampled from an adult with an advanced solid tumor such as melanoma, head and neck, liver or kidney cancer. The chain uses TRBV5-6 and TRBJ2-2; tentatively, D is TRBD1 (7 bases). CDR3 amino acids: CASSRRGRYTGELFF. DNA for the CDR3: TGTGCCAGCAGCAGGAGGGGGCGTTACACCGGGGAGCTGTTTTTT.